The entry below gives a single T cell receptor (beta chain) sequence along with its context. The source of the sample is a study of radiotherapy plus CTLA-4 blockade in lung cancer. Germline V gene sequence: CDR1 GTSNPN, CDR2 SVGIG (reference sequence). This CDR3 is 15 amino acids long. The junction had 11 bases not matched to a gene; V was cut back by 3 bases and J by 6 bases. Here immunoSEQ multiplex PCR was the method, and the copy in TCRdb shows in-frame clones only, minus some. There are 12,000 to 15,000 clones in the sample; roughly two thirds occur only once, and roughly 50% lies in the top ten.

The chain has TRBV30 and TRBJ2-3, with 8 bases identical to TRBD1. Sample: peripheral blood, taken from a patient treated with radiotherapy plus ipilimumab. The receptor was derived from a human donor with non-small cell lung cancer whose response to radiotherapy plus ipilimumab could not be evaluated. CDR3 in amino acids: CAWRRSGGIGDTQYF. In DNA, the CDR3 is TGTGCCTGGAGGAGGTCAGGGGGCATTGGGGATACGCAGTATTTT.